Each of the 21 T cell receptor beta chains below was sequenced from the same sample in a study of shared clonotypes between healthy human individuals. Using immunoSEQ multiplex PCR, the repertoire was profiled, and TCRdb retains in-frame clones only, with some absent. The sample includes 550,000 to 750,000 clones, around 95% of them seen just once. CD45RO negativity and positive selection for CCR7 defined naive CD8 cells, a population that excluded terminally differentiated effector memory CD45RA+ cells. The sequencing input was naive CD8+ T cells sorted from blood. These receptors were taken from a woman in her twenties or thirties in good health.

This chain joins TRBV5-4 and TRBJ2-7; D is possibly TRBD1 (6 bases). The germline V gene has CDR1 SGHNT and CDR2 YYREEE (reference sequence). The V and J ends lost 0 bases and 3 bases respectively, with 10 bases between them. The CDR3 consists of 14 residues. The CDR3 region has the DNA TGTGCCAGCAGCTTGGCCGGGACATACTACGAGCAGTACTTC. Translating gives CASSLAGTYYEQYF.

The CDR3 protein is CATNLGGPEKLFF. In nucleotides, the CDR3 is TGTGCCACCAACCTAGGGGGGCCGGAAAAACTGTTTTTT. J is TRBJ1-4 and V is TRBV15; maybe TRBD1 (6 bases). Germline CDR1 and CDR2: LNHNV and YYDKDF (reference sequence). V lost 7 bases and J 8 bases, leaving 14 bases between the germline ends. This CDR3 is built from 13 residues.

The rearrangement links TRBV10-3 to TRBJ2-7; 7 bases agree with TRBD2. The CDR3 spans 16 residues. The junction had 8 bases not matched to a gene; V was cut back by 0 bases and J by 3 bases. Germline V gene lookup returns CDR1 ENHRY and CDR2 SYGVKD. The CDR3 sequence is CAISESPSREDYEQYF. The CDR3 DNA reads TGTGCCATCAGTGAGTCACCCTCCCGGGAGGACTACGAGCAGTACTTC.

V is TRBV4-1 and J is TRBJ2-5, with D maybe TRBD1 (9 bases). Trimming removed 0 bases from V and 4 bases from J, with 18 bases in between. CDR3 length equals 17 residues. CDR1 and CDR2 from the germline V gene are MGHRA and YSYEKL. The CDR3: CASSQEGTGLAGETQYF. The CDR3 DNA reads as TGCGCCAGCAGCCAAGAGGGGACAGGGCTAGCGGGAGAGACCCAGTACTTC.

This chain uses TRBV28 with TRBJ1-1; 7 bases align to TRBD1. Germline values: CDR1 MDHEN, CDR2 SYDVKM. The CDR3 is made up of 14 amino acids. With V trimmed by 2 bases and J by 6 bases, 6 bases remained unmatched. The CDR3 sequence: CASSLVYDRAEAFF. CDR3 in DNA: TGTGCCAGCAGTTTAGTTTATGACAGGGCTGAAGCTTTCTTT.

The rearrangement uses TRBV5-1 and TRBJ2-1, with a weak D call TRBD1 (7 bases). CDR1 is SGHRS and CDR2 is YFSETQ in the germline V gene. This CDR3 contains 17 residues. V was trimmed by 4 bases and J by 2 bases, leaving 19 bases between them. The CDR3 is CASSPRWGDRAYNEQFF. The CDR3 DNA reads TGCGCCAGCAGCCCCCGGTGGGGGGACAGAGCCTACAATGAGCAGTTCTTC.

This clone has only one observation. The CDR3 region has the DNA TGTGCCAGCAGCTCGGGGACTAGCGGGAGGTCAAGAGATACGCAGTATTTT. Encoded protein: CASSSGTSGRSRDTQYF. The chain has TRBV11-2 and TRBJ2-3, with 15 bases aligning to TRBD2. The junction had 7 bases not matched to a gene; V was cut back by 4 bases and J by 5 bases. CDR3 length: 17 amino acids. Germline CDR1 SGHAT, CDR2 FQNNGV.

V usage is TRBV2 and J usage is TRBJ1-4; D is perhaps TRBD1 (6 bases). The CDR3 sequence is 18 residues long. V was cut by 3 bases and J by 3 bases, with 20 bases left in between. In germline, CDR1 is SNHLY, CDR2 FYNNEI. CDR3 region: CASSEFQDRQAANEKLFF. The CDR3 nucleotides are TGTGCCAGCAGTGAGTTCCAAGACCGACAGGCTGCTAATGAAAAACTGTTTTTT.

V is TRBV7-9 and J is TRBJ2-1; maybe TRBD2 (6 bases). Germline V gene sequence: CDR1 SEHNR, CDR2 FQNEAQ (reference sequence). V dropped 5 bases and J dropped 7 bases, with 15 bases sitting between them. CDR3 length: 14 amino acids. As DNA, the CDR3 is TGTGCCAGCAGCCCGGGTCCGGCGGGGAATGAGCAGTTCTTC. Translating gives CASSPGPAGNEQFF. The full variable domain, in which reference TRBV7-9 and TRBJ2-1 provide the parts outside the CDR3, is DTGVSQNPRHKITKRGQNVTFRCDPISEHNRLYWYRQTLGQGPEFLTYFQNEAQLEKSRLLSDRFSAERPKGSFSTLEIQRTEQGDSAMYLCASSPGPAGNEQFFGPGTRLTVL.

The rearrangement links TRBV9 to TRBJ2-3; D uncertain. Trimming cost V 5 bases and J 0 bases, with 7 bases left between them. CDR3 length: 13 amino acids. Germline V CDR1 and CDR2: SGDLS, YYNGEE. Written as DNA, the CDR3 is TGTGCCAGCAGGGAGCTGAGCACAGATACGCAGTATTTT. This codes for CASRELSTDTQYF.

The rearrangement joins TRBV7-9 to TRBJ2-1; possibly TRBD1 for D (6 bases). The CDR3 has 13 amino acids. Trimming left V 1 base short and J 10 bases short, with 11 bases between. Per the germline V gene, CDR1 is SEHNR and CDR2 is FQNEAQ (reference sequence). Here the CDR3 reads CASSLGRQAEQFF. In DNA form, the CDR3 reads TGTGCCAGCAGCTTAGGACGACAGGCCGAGCAGTTCTTC. Complete variable domain (other parts from reference TRBV7-9 and TRBJ2-1): DTGVSQNPRHKITKRGQNVTFRCDPISEHNRLYWYRQTLGQGPEFLTYFQNEAQLEKSRLLSDRFSAERPKGSFSTLEIQRTEQGDSAMYLCASSLGRQAEQFFGPGTRLTVL.

This chain links TRBV20-1 with TRBJ1-2, with D tentatively TRBD1 (5 bases). The germline CDR1 and CDR2 sequences are DFQATT and SNEGSKA (reference sequence). The germline V and J ends were trimmed by 7 bases and 7 bases, with 13 bases remaining between them. This CDR3 region has 11 residues. The CDR3 region is CSVRQTAGYTF. CDR3 nucleotide sequence: TGCAGTGTAAGACAGACGGCTGGCTACACCTTC.

This sequence joins TRBV13 and TRBJ2-7; D might be TRBD2 (6 bases). Germline values: CDR1 PRHDT, CDR2 FYEKMQ (reference sequence). The CDR3 extends over 12 amino acids. Trimming cost V 5 bases and J 6 bases, with 11 bases left between them. The CDR3 coding sequence is TGTGCCAGCAGCGGGGCGGGGAGCGAGCAGTACTTC. Translating gives CASSGAGSEQYF.

The J gene is TRBJ2-1, the V gene TRBV4-2; the match to TRBD2 covers 7 bases. The CDR3 spans 14 residues. The trim removed 5 bases at V and 3 bases at J, leaving 4 bases unmatched. Germline assignment: CDR1 LGHNA and CDR2 YNFKEQ. CDR3 protein: CASSLGLDYNEQFF. CDR3 DNA: TGTGCCAGCAGCTTAGGACTAGACTACAATGAGCAGTTCTTC.

V gene TRBV9 combines with J gene TRBJ2-7; 8 bases align to TRBD2. CDR1 and CDR2 (germline): SGDLS, YYNGEE. The CDR3 is made up of 13 amino acids. The trim removed 3 bases at V and 3 bases at J, leaving 2 bases unmatched. CDR3: CASSAREGYEQYF. The DNA for the CDR3 is TGTGCCAGCAGCGCACGGGAGGGCTACGAGCAGTACTTC.

The chain recombines TRBV6-5 with TRBJ1-3; D not resolved. The CDR3 loop spans 14 amino acids. Trimming pared 5 bases from V and 0 bases from J, leaving 8 bases between. CDR1 and CDR2 (germline): MNHEY, SVGAGI. CDR3 sequence reads: CASSGVPSGNTIYF. DNA of the CDR3: TGTGCCAGCAGTGGGGTCCCCTCTGGAAACACCATATATTTT.

V usage is TRBV28 and J usage is TRBJ1-5; no firm D call. Germline-derived CDR1 and CDR2 are MDHEN and SYDVKM. There are 13 residues in the CDR3. Trimming pared 3 bases from V and 3 bases from J, leaving 6 bases between. This CDR3 is CASSFSFNQPQHF. In DNA form, the CDR3 reads TGTGCCAGCAGTTTTAGCTTCAATCAGCCCCAGCATTTT.

The J gene is TRBJ1-1, the V gene TRBV5-6, with D possibly TRBD1 on 6 matching bases. V lost 3 bases, J lost 0 bases, and 9 bases lay in between. Per germline, CDR1 SGHDT and CDR2 YYEEEE. The CDR3 consists of 14 residues. The CDR3 reads CASSSDRMNTEAFF. The CDR3 nucleotides read TGTGCCAGCAGCTCGGACAGAATGAACACTGAAGCTTTCTTT.

The chain is built from TRBV9 and TRBJ1-3; no firm D call. Per the germline V gene, CDR1 is SGDLS and CDR2 is YYNGEE. Trimming removed 3 bases at V and 0 bases at J, with 13 bases between. The CDR3 has 16 residues. CDR3 protein: CASSAEHQYSGNTIYF. DNA of the CDR3: TGTGCCAGCAGCGCAGAGCATCAGTACTCTGGAAACACCATATATTTT.

V is TRBV6-5 and J is TRBJ2-7, with D possibly called TRBD1 or TRBD2 (5 bases each). CDR3 length equals 14 residues. CDR1 is MNHEY and CDR2 is SVGAGI in the germline V gene. The ends were cut back, 2 bases at V and 5 bases at J, with 13 bases in the middle. CDR3 sequence (DNA): TGTGCCAGCAGTTACCTGGGGGATCGAGACGAGCAGTACTTC. Protein product: CASSYLGDRDEQYF.

V and J are TRBV7-3 and TRBJ2-1; maybe TRBD1 (5 bases). CDR1 and CDR2 (germline): SGHTA, FQGTGA. Trimming shortened V by 5 bases and J by 6 bases, and 8 bases separated the two germline ends. The CDR3 is made up of 12 amino acids. In DNA, the CDR3 is TGTGCCAGCAGCCTGGGGCTCAATGAGCAGTTCTTC. It yields the protein CASSLGLNEQFF.